The 4 T cell receptor beta chains presented below share a single source sample, sequenced in a study of CD8 T cells in ankylosing spondylitis (dated by TCRdb to 2015 to 2018). Receptor amplification or capture employed 5' RACE. For sequencing, an Illumina HiSeq 2500 was employed. TCRdb reprocessed the public reads (quality trimming at Q25 with fastp, clone calling with MiXCR) and kept in-frame beta chains. A single entry per CDR3 protein holds the most common genes and DNA from its merged rows. For this sample the table gives fewer than 400,000 distinct CDR3 sequences, of which over 12% were detected only once. About 1% of the sample goes to the ten largest clones. The sequencing sample was made of blood, either unsorted or a sorted T cell fraction (not recorded which). These receptors all come from a male donor with ankylosing spondylitis or in good health (not recorded which).

Only a few counts were recorded for this clonotype. This rearrangement joins TRBV3-1 to TRBJ1-5; D may be TRBD1 (5 bases). Trimming stripped 3 bases from V and 3 bases from J, with 6 bases between. The CDR3 contains 13 residues. Germline CDR1 and CDR2: LGHDT and YNNKEL (reference sequence). CDR3 region: CASSQGPNQPQHF. CDR3 nucleotide sequence: TGTGCCAGCAGCCAGGGACCCAATCAGCCCCAGCATTTT.

V gene TRBV10-3 combines with J gene TRBJ2-3; D is tentatively TRBD1 or TRBD2 (7 bases each). V was clipped by 0 bases and J by 6 bases, with 22 bases between them. Germline V gene lookup returns CDR1 ENHRY and CDR2 SYGVKD. The length of the CDR3 is 18 residues. This chain's CDR3 is CAISESRGRELFSDTQYF. CDR3 coding DNA: TGTGCCATCAGTGAGTCGAGGGGGCGGGAGTTGTTTTCGGATACGCAGTATTTT.

The chain has TRBV5-1 and TRBJ2-7; D is tentatively TRBD1 or TRBD2 (6 bases each). The ends were cut back, 1 base at V and 4 bases at J, with 12 bases in the middle. The CDR3 covers 14 residues. Germline V gene data show CDR1 as SGHRS and CDR2 as YFSETQ. The CDR3 sequence is CASSLRQEGYEQYF. CDR3 nucleotides: TGCGCCAGCAGCTTGAGACAGGAGGGGTACGAGCAGTACTTC. Together with reference TRBV5-1 and TRBJ2-7, the CDR3 gives the full variable domain: KAGVTQTPRYLIKTRGQQVTLSCSPISGHRSVSWYQQTPGQGLQFLFEYFSETQRNKGNFPGRFSGRQFSNSRSEMNVSTLELGDSALYLCASSLRQEGYEQYFGPGTRLTVT.

The rearrangement uses TRBV19 and TRBJ2-2, with D tentatively TRBD1 (6 bases). Looked up from germline, CDR1 is LNHDA and CDR2 is SQIVND (reference sequence). This CDR3 spans 15 amino acids. V was clipped by 6 bases and J by 1 base, with 12 bases between them. The chain's CDR3 is CASRIGTLNTGELFF. CDR3 coding DNA: TGTGCCAGTAGGATCGGGACACTGAACACCGGGGAGCTGTTTTTT.